This T cell receptor (beta chain) was identified during a study of a mutant IDH1 vaccine in newly diagnosed glioma. For the study at large: Investigators started vaccination 4-6 weeks after radiotherapy alone, or with temozolomide cycles.

Repertoires were generated with immunoSEQ multiplex PCR, while TCRdb's copy carries only in-frame clones and drops some. The data contain tens of thousands of clones, 70% to 90% of them singletons. Time point defined: week 5, during vaccination. Doses of 300 ug of mutant IDH1 20-mer peptide were given with topical imiquimod. Remarks on this clone: Its antigen is still unknown.

V shed 2 bases, J shed 7 bases, and the junction held 11 bases outside the gene matches. Germline lookup yields CDR1 SGHTA and CDR2 FQGNSA. The CDR3 length is 16 residues. This sequence originates from a man in his forties with glioma. The specimen comprised PBMCs, sampled from a glioma patient whose treatment included an IDH1 peptide vaccine. The chain couples TRBV7-2 to TRBJ2-7; 10 positions agree with TRBD1. In nucleotides, the CDR3 is TGTGCCAGCAGCTTAAGGTTGGGGACAGGGGTGGCGGAGCAGTACTTC. As protein: CASSLRLGTGVAEQYF.